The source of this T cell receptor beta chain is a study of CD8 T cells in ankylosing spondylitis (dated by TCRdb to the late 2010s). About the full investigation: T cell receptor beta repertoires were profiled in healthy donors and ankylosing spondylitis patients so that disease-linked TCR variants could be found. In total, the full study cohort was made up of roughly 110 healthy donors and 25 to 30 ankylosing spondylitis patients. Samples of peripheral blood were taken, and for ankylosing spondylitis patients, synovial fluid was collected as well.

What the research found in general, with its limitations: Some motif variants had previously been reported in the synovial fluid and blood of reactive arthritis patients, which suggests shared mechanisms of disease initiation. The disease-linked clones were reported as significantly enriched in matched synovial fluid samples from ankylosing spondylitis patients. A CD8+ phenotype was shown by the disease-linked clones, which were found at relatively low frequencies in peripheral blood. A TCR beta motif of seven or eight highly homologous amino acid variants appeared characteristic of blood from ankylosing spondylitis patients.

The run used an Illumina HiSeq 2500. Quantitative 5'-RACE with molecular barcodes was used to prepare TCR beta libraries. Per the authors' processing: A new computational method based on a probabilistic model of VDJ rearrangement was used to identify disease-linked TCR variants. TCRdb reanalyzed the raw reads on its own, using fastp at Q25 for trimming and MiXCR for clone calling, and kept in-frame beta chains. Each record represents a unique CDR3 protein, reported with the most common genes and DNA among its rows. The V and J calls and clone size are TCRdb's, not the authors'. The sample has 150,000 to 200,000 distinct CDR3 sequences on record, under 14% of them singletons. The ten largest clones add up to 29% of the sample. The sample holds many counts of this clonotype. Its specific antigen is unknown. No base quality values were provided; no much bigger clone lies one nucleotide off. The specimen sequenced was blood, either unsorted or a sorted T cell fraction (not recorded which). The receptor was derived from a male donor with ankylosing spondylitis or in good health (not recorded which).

The CDR3: CATSRRGTAYEQYF. At the DNA level, the sequence is TGTGCCACCAGCAGACGGGGGACAGCCTACGAGCAGTACTTC. Recombination joined TRBV15 with TRBJ2-7; the D gene is perhaps TRBD1, from 7 matching bases. Its CDR3 holds 14 amino acids, cysteine through phenylalanine. Of all the DNA, just the CDR3 is kept, 42 bases in frame from base 1. From the germline V gene (reference sequence), CDR1 is LNHNV and CDR2 is YYDKDF. A distance of 10 bases separates the germline ends of V and J, which lose 2 bases and 2 bases respectively.